Sequencing of this T cell receptor beta chain was carried out in a study of cytomegalovirus exposure and HLA in healthy donors (dated by TCRdb to 2015 to 2018). Study-level background: An earlier analysis of a few hundred of the donors reported over 250 Gb of sequence data and 117 million unique TCR beta sequences obtained from about 179 million T cells. An early release that covered some 630 HLA-typed donors contained approximately 300 gigabases of sequencing data and tens of millions of unique TCR sequences. Of the 300 to 450 genotyped donors, approximately 80% fell in the genetic ancestry cluster associated with self-reported Caucasian donors. The study was designed to test whether signatures of past pathogen exposure could be identified by cataloging public T cell receptors. Using immunosequencing, the study profiled T cell repertoires from roughly 650 subjects and related those repertoires to cytomegalovirus serostatus. A separate validation cohort of some 130 different subjects was used in addition to the approximately 610-subject first cohort. The study combined high-throughput TCR immunosequencing, statistical association of individual TCRs with disease status, and machine learning to predict cytomegalovirus infection status. A later analysis re-analyzed previously published TCR beta repertoires from 666 donors and added high-resolution HLA genotyping to study TCR occurrence patterns. In the later analysis, no new phenotypic data were used to find candidate immune exposures; instead, reliance was placed on TCR beta sequences and their occurrence across donors. An earlier analysis of about 620 of the donors applied high-throughput TCR beta sequencing to assess whether each TCR beta V gene segment acted as functional or pseudogenic. Donor age, sex, ethnicity and CMV serostatus were compiled alongside the repertoire data. Genome-wide SNP genotypes for about 60% of the 666 donors were used in a later genetic analysis, which treated that subset as a discovery cohort. Every discovery cohort repertoire had been produced on one sequencing platform. Class I and class II HLA loci were covered by the typing at four-digit resolution. Typing coverage varied by locus: roughly 620-640 donors for A, B, C, DRB1 and DQB1; approximately 560 for DQA1; 606 for DPA1; 450 to 480 for DPB1. Because of strong linkage in the cohort, five DR-DQ haplotypes were treated as single units for association and clustering. Among 350 to 400 genotyped donors of the cohort, an average of approximately 240,000 unique TCR beta nucleotide sequences were sequenced per donor, 15% to 20% of them non-productive. Broader findings and caveats from the paper: According to a later analysis, TCR association rates differed among HLA loci, with DRB1 alleles showing the most associated TCRs and HLA-C alleles showing the fewest. Most TCR sequences were seen in very few donors, while some public TCRs were found in many individuals. A further reported finding was that TCR beta sequences accurately predicted the HLA-A and HLA-B alleles for most subjects in the first cohort. In an earlier analysis of around 600 of the donors, most TCR beta V segments appeared in productive rearrangements about 87% or about 30% of the time, broadly matching IMGT annotations. For the cohort, immune exposure information was limited to CMV serostatus. The study listed 150 to 200 TCR beta chains as associated with cytomegalovirus. Compared with equally common non-associated chains, HLA-associated TCR beta chains in a later analysis were more clonally expanded and had lower generation probabilities. A few of the identified cytomegalovirus-associated TCR beta chains were confirmed in vitro to be specific for cytomegalovirus antigens. The presence/absence analyses assumed that sequencing depth was roughly uniform across donors, and that assumption may not be true. In a later analysis, several top co-occurrence clusters were reported to appear linked to parvovirus B19, influenza, CMV and Epstein-Barr virus. Assigning TCR associations to individual alleles was difficult when HLA alleles, especially DR and DQ, strongly co-occurred. In both the original and validation cohorts, the classifier was reported to diagnose cytomegalovirus status with high specificity and sensitivity. Because counts were too low, seventeen rarely observed V segments, including chromosome 9 orphons, were excluded from the earlier analysis of several hundred of the donors. V-gene and J-gene trimming of TCR beta chains was associated with a missense DCLRE1C variant in a later genetic analysis, and the association was replicated in an independent cohort. The cohort was sequenced for TCR beta chains only, and without alpha or paired-chain data the features that could be detected were limited. Linkage disequilibrium might explain the correlated functional status among segregating V segments, but an unknown experimental factor could not be excluded. Some IMGT-functional V segments, including TRBV6-2 and TRBV6-3, could not be told apart with the 87-base-pair reads, so those segments were excluded. According to the authors, the approach could potentially be generalized to other disease states and immunological phenotypes. A later analysis found that most CMV-associated TCR beta chains appeared HLA-restricted, with HLA associations seemingly driven largely by CMV exposure. Specific HLA alleles were associated with roughly 16,000 TCR beta sequences at a false discovery rate of 0.05 in a later analysis. A cluster of highly shared sequence variants was judged likely to be a technical artifact of the sequencing pipeline. A later genetic analysis reported fewer N-insertions in productive TCRs among donors in an Asian-associated ancestry cluster than the roughly 720-donor mean. Because HLA typing was unavailable for some donors at each locus, only the typed subset was used in association tests.

The library relied on the immunoSEQ multiplex PCR assay. The multiplex PCR relied on a mix of 60 forward primers for TCR Vbeta segments and 13 reverse primers for TCR Jbeta segments. The CDR3 region of rearranged TCR beta genes was amplified from genomic DNA by a multiplex PCR assay. The amplified TCR beta libraries were sequenced on the Illumina HiSeq System as 87-base-pair reads. Per the authors' processing: Across the roughly 700 repertoires, a later analysis counted 78 million or so unique TCR beta chains, 8.5 million to 12 million of which were shared by at least two donors. Raw reads were error-corrected and collapsed into unique sequences by a nearest-neighbor algorithm in which closely related sequences were merged to remove PCR and sequencing errors. To assign V, D and J gene segments, CDR3 sequences were aligned to IMGT reference sequences. For a sequence to be retained, a match of at least six nucleotides to both a V gene segment and a J gene segment was required. A rearrangement counted as productive if the CDR3 had no stop codons and remained in frame with V and J, and every other rearrangement counted as non-productive. Following IMGT convention, CDR3 was defined as the stretch from the second conserved V-encoded cysteine to the conserved J-encoded phenylalanine. The earlier analysis of roughly 590 of the donors excluded sequences that lacked an unambiguous match to a single V gene segment. In an earlier analysis of a few hundred of the donors, V segments were called functional above 56.7% productive rearrangements and were called segregating when the between-donor standard deviation exceeded 5%. To diagnose cytomegalovirus status from the catalog of TCR beta chain sequences, a statistical classification framework was built. V and J gene assignment, in a later analysis, came from comparing TCR nucleotide sequences with IMGT/GENE-DB human TR gene sequences. The TCRdist pipeline was used in a later analysis to assign CDR3 sequences and most-parsimonious VDJ recombination scenarios. In a later analysis, each TCR beta chain was defined by its CDR3 amino acid sequence together with its V-gene family, and reads without a unique V-gene family were excluded. To address suspected cross-contamination and a sequencing artifact, a later analysis removed around 600 highly shared, low-generation-probability nucleotide sequences. For each public chain, a later analysis derived a clonal expansion index from normalized ranks of inferred template counts within each repertoire. Generation probabilities in a later analysis came from a VDJ recombination model fitted to out-of-frame rearrangements, and those results were checked against IGoR. In a later analysis, TCR-TCR, TCR-HLA and TCR-CMV co-occurrence was scored with hypergeometric tests, and a repertoire-size bias correction was applied to TCR pairs. In a later analysis, false discovery rates were estimated by permuting HLA or CMV assignments 20 times. In a later analysis, co-occurring TCRs were grouped using DBSCAN, and TCRdist sequence similarity was added for clustering within HLA-allele-positive subsets. For co-occurrence clustering, repertoires with fewer than 30,000 or more than 120,000 public chains were excluded, along with five repertoires with anomalous nucleotide sharing. TCRdb's version of the immuneACCESS table is confined to in-frame rearrangements and falls short of the full clone set. An unresolved V gene accounts for under half of the shortfall where checked; the remainder is of unknown origin. D and trimming were read from the DNA, whereas the V and J calls and clone size are those reported in that table. The sample has 110,000 to 150,000 clones on record, roughly a tenth of them singletons. Of the sample, 1.5% to 2% falls within the top ten clones.

As to this clone: Its antigen is not yet known. Per-nucleotide qualities are absent, and no much larger clonotype sits a single base away.

The CDR3 holds 13 amino acids from the cysteine to the phenylalanine. Of the read, only the CDR3 DNA is kept; its 39 bases are in frame from base 1. According to the germline V gene, CDR1 reads MDHEN and CDR2 reads SYDVKM. V gives up 1 base and J gives up 8 bases, and the segment between their germline ends measures 11 bases. The cohort was made up of 500 to 800 healthy bone marrow donors. At the time of sampling, all cohort members were nominally healthy, though unrecorded immune exposures were likely present. The donor tested CMV seronegative and was one of the 352 seronegative cohort members. Each donor provided a peripheral blood sample, and peripheral blood mononuclear cells were used for TCR beta sequencing. Genomic DNA extraction from the blood cell samples was performed with the Qiagen DNeasy Blood Extraction Kit.

Material: PBMCs. The sequence came from a male donor in good health and CMV-seronegative. This chain is built from TRBV28 and TRBJ1-2, with no D gene named confidently. CDR3 loop: CASSLLEGGGYTF. At the DNA level, the sequence is TGTGCCAGCAGTTTATTAGAGGGTGGCGGCTACACCTTC.